The 5 T cell receptor beta chains presented below share a single source sample, sequenced in a study of kidney transplant recipient with SARS-CoV-2 infection. TCRdb re-analysed the reads in MiXCR, keeping a single row per CDR3 protein. This sample carries fewer than 250,000 distinct CDR3 sequences, under 35% of them seen once, and the ten largest clones take almost 7.5%. This specimen was a blood sample, taken at baseline and around day 110 from a kidney transplant recipient. The receptor source for this set is a young adult male patient who had COVID-19 and was a kidney transplant recipient. A share of the T cells may be of graft donor origin.

Comment on this clonotype: A much more abundant neighbour one base away suggests this may be a read error. The V gene is TRBV11-2, the J gene TRBJ1-2, with no clear D. Germline values: CDR1 SGHAT, CDR2 FQNNGV. The V end lost 4 bases, the J end lost 7 bases, and 25 bases lay between the germline ends. The CDR3 runs 17 residues. CDR3 nucleotide sequence: TGTGCCAGCAGCTATCGGTTAACAAGCAGAAAGACCTGTGGCTACACCTTC. Translation gives CASSYRLTSRKTCGYTF.

This clonotype has ten or more counts. The chain combines TRBV28 with TRBJ1-2, with TRBD1 matching 7 bases. This CDR3 has 15 residues. Germline loops: CDR1 MDHEN, CDR2 SYDVKM. J lost 7 bases, V lost 5 bases, and 13 bases had no gene match. CDR3 nucleotides: TGTGCCAGCAGTCCCCCGATAGGGGGCGCGGGTGGCTACACCTTC. Encoded protein: CASSPPIGGAGGYTF.

This clonotype appeared many times. The chain joins TRBV9 to TRBJ2-1; TRBD1 agrees at 8 bases. V was pared by 0 bases and J by 0 bases, with 2 bases of the junction left unmatched. The CDR3 spans 16 residues. CDR1 and CDR2 from the germline V gene are SGDLS and YYNGEE. CDR3 in DNA: TGTGCCAGCAGCGTAGATACAGGGGGCTCCTACAATGAGCAGTTCTTC. Protein sequence: CASSVDTGGSYNEQFF.

There are a few counts of this clonotype. The CDR3 DNA reads as TGTGCCAGCAGCGTAGCCCCGGACAGGGGGCCCGGGGCTGAAGCTTTCTTT. This translates into CASSVAPDRGPGAEAFF. The chain combines TRBV9 with TRBJ1-1, with 11 bases lining up with TRBD1. The CDR3 has 17 residues. Germline values: CDR1 SGDLS, CDR2 YYNGEE. V trimming: 0 bases; J trimming: 6 bases; junction bases outside the gene matches: 10.

The rearrangement uses TRBV7-9 and TRBJ2-4; D may correspond to TRBD1 or TRBD2 (5 bases each). The CDR3 is 16 amino acids. The germline V and J ends were trimmed by 1 base and 2 bases, with 12 bases remaining between them. CDR1 SEHNR and CDR2 FQNEAQ come from the germline V gene (reference sequence). As DNA, the CDR3 is TGTGCCAGCAGCTTAGGCCACGGGGCCACCAAAAACATTCAGTACTTC. This encodes CASSLGHGATKNIQYF.